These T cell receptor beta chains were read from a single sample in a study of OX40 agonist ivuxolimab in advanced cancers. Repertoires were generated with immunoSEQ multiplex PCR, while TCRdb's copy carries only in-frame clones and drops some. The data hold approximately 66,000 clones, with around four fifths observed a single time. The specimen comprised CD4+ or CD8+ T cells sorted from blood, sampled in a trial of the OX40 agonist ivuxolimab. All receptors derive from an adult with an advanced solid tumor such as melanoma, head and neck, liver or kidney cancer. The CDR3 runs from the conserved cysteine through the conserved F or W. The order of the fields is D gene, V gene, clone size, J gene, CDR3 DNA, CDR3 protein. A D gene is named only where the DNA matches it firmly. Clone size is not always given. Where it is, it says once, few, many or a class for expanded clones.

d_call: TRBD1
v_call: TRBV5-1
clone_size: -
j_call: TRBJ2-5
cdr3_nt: TGCGCCAGCAGCTTGGCCACAGGGGGCCAAGAGACCCAGTACTTC
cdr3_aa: CASSLATGGQETQYF

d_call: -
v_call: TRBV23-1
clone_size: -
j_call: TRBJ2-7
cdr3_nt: TGCGCCAGCCTATGCCCGGTAACCTACGAGCAGTACTTC
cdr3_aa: CASLCPVTYEQYF

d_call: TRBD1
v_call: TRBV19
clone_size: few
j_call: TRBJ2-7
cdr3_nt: TGTGCCAGTAGTATCAAACAGGGGTCCGGGTACGAGCAGTACTTC
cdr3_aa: CASSIKQGSGYEQYF

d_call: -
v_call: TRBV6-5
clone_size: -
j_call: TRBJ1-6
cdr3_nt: TGTGCCAGCAGGGAGGACATAAATTCACCCCTCCACTTT
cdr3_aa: CASREDINSPLHF

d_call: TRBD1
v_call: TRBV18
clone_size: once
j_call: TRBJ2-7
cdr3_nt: TGTGCCAGCTCACCGCCGTGGACAGGGTCGGGCGAGCAGTACTTC
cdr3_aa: CASSPPWTGSGEQYF

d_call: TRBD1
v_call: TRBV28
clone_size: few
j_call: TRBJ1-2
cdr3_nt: TGTGCCAGCAGTTTACTGGGACAGTGGAACTATGGCTACACCTTC
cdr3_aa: CASSLLGQWNYGYTF

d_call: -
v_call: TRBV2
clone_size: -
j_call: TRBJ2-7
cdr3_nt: TGTGCCAGCAGTCCTCAGGGTATAGGCGAGCAGTACTTC
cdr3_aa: CASSPQGIGEQYF

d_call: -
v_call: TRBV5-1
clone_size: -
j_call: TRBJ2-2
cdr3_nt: TGCGCCAGCAGCCAAAGAGAGACCGGGGAGCTGTTTTTT
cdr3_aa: CASSQRETGELFF

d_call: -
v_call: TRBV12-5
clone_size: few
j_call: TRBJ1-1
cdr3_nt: TGTGCTAGTGGTACAGGGAACACTGAAGCTTTCTTT
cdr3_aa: CASGTGNTEAFF

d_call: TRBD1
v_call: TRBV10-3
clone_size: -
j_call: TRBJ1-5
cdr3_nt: TGTGCCATCGGCCGGGACAGAGATCAGCCCCAGCATTTT
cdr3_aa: CAIGRDRDQPQHF

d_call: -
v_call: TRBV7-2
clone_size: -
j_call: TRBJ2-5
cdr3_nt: TGTGCCAGCGCCCCTGGGGGGGCCGTAGAGACCCAGTACTTC
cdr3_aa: CASAPGGAVETQYF

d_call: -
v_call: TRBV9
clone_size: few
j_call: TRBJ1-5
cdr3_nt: TGTGCCAGCAGCGTGAGGTATAGCAATCAGCCCCAGCATTTT
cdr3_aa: CASSVRYSNQPQHF

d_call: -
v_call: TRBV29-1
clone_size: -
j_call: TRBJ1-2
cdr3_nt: TGCAGCGTTGATAGGCGAGAGAACTATGGCTACACCTTC
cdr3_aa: CSVDRRENYGYTF

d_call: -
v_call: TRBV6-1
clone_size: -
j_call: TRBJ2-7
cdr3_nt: TGTGCCAGCAGTGCCCGGGACGGCGCCTACGAGCAGTACTTC
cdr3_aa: CASSARDGAYEQYF

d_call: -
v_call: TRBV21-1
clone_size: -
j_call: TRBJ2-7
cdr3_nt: TGTGCCAGCAGCGCCCCCGGGACCAACGAGCAGTACTTC
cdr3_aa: CASSAPGTNEQYF

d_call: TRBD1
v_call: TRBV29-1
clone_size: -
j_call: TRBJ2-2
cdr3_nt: TGCAGCGTTAAAAATAAGGGCGCAGGGGGCTACGGCGGGGAGCTGTTTTTT
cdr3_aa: CSVKNKGAGGYGGELFF

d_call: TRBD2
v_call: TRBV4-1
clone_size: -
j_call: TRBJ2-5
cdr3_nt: TGCGCCAGCAGCCAAGAAGGCCTAGCGGGGGGGCCCGGGCAAGAGACCCAGTACTTC
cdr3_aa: CASSQEGLAGGPGQETQYF

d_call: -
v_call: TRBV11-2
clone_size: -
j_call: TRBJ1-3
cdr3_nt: TGTGCCAGCAGCTTGAGAAACACCATATATTTT
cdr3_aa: CASSLRNTIYF

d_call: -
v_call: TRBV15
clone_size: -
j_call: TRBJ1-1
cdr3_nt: TGTGCCACCAGCAGAGATGAGGGGGATACTGAAGCTTTCTTT
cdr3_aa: CATSRDEGDTEAFF

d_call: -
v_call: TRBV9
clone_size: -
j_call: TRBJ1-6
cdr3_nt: TGTGCCAGCAGCGTAGAAGGAGGAGGATCACCCCTCCACTTT
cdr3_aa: CASSVEGGGSPLHF

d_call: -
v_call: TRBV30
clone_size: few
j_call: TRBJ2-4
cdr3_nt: TGTGCCTGGAGTGTAACCAGCCACGGCATTCAGTACTTC
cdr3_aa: CAWSVTSHGIQYF

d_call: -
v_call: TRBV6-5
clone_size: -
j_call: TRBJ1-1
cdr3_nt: TGTGCCAGCAGTTACTCGGCCAGGGGCGGGATTACTGAAGCTTTCTTT
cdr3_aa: CASSYSARGGITEAFF

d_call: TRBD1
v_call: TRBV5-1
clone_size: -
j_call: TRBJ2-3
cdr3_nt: TGCGCCAGCAGCTTGAGCCCGGGGACAGGGGGCACAGATACGCAGTATTTT
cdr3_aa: CASSLSPGTGGTDTQYF

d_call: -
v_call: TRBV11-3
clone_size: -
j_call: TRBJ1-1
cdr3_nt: TGTGCCAGCAGCGACAACAGGGTGAACACTGAAGCTTTCTTT
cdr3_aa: CASSDNRVNTEAFF

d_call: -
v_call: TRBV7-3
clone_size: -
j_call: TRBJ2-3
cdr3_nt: TGTGCCAGCAGCTTAAGTGGTTCAGATACGCAGTATTTT
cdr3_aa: CASSLSGSDTQYF

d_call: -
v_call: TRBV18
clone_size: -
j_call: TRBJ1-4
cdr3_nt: TGTGCCAGCTCACCACCGGTTGCGGGGACAACTAATGAAAAACTGTTTTTT
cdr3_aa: CASSPPVAGTTNEKLFF

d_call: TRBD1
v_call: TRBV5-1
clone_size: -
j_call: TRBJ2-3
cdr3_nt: TGCGCCAGCAGCACCGGGACAGCCCTCACAGATACGCAGTATTTT
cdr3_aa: CASSTGTALTDTQYF

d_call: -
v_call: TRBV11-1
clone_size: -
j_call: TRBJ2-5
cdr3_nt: TGTGCCAGCCGGGACACCATCCAAGAGACCCAGTACTTC
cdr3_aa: CASRDTIQETQYF

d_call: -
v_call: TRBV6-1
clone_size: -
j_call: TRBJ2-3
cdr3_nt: TGTGCCAGCACCTTATTAGCGGTCCGCACAGATACGCAGTATTTT
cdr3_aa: CASTLLAVRTDTQYF

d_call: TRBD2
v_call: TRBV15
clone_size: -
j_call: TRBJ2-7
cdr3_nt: TGTGCCACCAGCAGAGACGCCGGCGGACTAGGCTACGAGCAGTACTTC
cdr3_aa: CATSRDAGGLGYEQYF

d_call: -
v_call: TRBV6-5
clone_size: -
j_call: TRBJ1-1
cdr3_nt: TGTGCCAGCAGCACCGGGACTAACACTGAAGCTTTCTTT
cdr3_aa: CASSTGTNTEAFF

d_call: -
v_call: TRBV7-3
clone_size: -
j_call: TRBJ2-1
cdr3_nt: TGTGCCAGCAGCCCTGGCCACGTAAGCTCCTACAATGAGCAGTTCTTC
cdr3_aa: CASSPGHVSSYNEQFF

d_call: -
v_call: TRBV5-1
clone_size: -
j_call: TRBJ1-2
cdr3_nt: TGCGCCAGCAGAGGCCCTGGACTTACACTCCTTGGCGGCTACACCTTC
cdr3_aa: CASRGPGLTLLGGYTF

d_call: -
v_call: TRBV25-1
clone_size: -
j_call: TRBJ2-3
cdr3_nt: TGTGCCAGCAGTGAACAAGATGCCATGGATTGGGAGCAGTATTTT
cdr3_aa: CASSEQDAMDWEQYF

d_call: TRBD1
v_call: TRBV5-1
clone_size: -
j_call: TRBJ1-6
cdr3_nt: TGCGCCAGCAGCTCACAGGGGAATTCACCCCTCCACTTT
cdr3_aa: CASSSQGNSPLHF

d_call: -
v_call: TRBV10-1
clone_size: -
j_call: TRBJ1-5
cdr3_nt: TGCGCCAGCAGGGTTCTTCCACTGGACTATAGCAATCAGCCCCAGCATTTT
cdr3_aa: CASRVLPLDYSNQPQHF

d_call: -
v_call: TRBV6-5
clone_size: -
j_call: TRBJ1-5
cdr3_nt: TGTGCCAGCAGTTCGATGTCGACTCAGCCCCAGCATTTT
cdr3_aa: CASSSMSTQPQHF

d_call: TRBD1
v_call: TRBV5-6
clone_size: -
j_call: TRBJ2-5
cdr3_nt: TGTGCCAGCAGCCCCGGGACAGGGGTAAAGGAGACCCAGTACTTC
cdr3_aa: CASSPGTGVKETQYF

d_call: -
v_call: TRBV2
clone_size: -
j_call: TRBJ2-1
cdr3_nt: TGTGCCAGCAGTGGGCGGGACGTCGGAGGGTATGAGCAGTTCTTC
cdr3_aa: CASSGRDVGGYEQFF

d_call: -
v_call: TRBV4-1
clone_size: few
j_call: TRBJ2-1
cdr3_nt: TGCGCCAGCAGCCAACAGGGGGGGTCCTCGTACAATGAGCAGTTCTTC
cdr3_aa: CASSQQGGSSYNEQFF

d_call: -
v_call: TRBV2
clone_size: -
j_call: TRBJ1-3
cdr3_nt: TGTGCCAGCGACCGACGGGGCCCTCTATATTTT
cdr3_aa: CASDRRGPLYF

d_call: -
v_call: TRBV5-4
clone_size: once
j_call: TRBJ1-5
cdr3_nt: TGTGCCAGCAGTCCCGGACCGGCGGATCAGCCCCAGCATTTT
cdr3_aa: CASSPGPADQPQHF

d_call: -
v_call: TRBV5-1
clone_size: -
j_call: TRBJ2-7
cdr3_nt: TGCGCCAGCAGCCGGGACCGCGCAGACTACGAGCAGTACTTC
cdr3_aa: CASSRDRADYEQYF

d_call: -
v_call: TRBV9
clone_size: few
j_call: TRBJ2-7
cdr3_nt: TGTGCCAGCAGCCCCATTACTCCGCGGAGAGGGCGACACGAGCAGTACTTC
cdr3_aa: CASSPITPRRGRHEQYF

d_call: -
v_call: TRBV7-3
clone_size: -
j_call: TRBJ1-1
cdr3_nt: TGTGCCAGCAGCTTTAGCCAGAACACTGAAGCTTTCTTT
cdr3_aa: CASSFSQNTEAFF

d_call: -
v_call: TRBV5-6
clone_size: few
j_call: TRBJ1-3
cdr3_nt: TGTGCCAGCAGCTCGAAGGAGAGCTCTGGAAACACCATATATTTT
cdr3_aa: CASSSKESSGNTIYF

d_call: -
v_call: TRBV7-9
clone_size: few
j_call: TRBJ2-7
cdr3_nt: TGTGCCAGCAGCCAATCCGCCCGTGAGCAGTACTTC
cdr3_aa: CASSQSAREQYF

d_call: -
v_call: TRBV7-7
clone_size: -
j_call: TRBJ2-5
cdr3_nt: TGTGCTAGCAGCTTAGTCCGGGGGGCTAGTCAGGCCCAGTACTTC
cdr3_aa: CASSLVRGASQAQYF